A single sample gave rise to the 14 T cell receptor beta chains below, sequenced in a study of sequential checkpoint blockade in melanoma. Treatment given: randomized to nivolumab then ipilimumab (arm A) or the reverse (arm B). Repertoires were generated with immunoSEQ multiplex PCR, while TCRdb's copy carries only in-frame clones and drops some. The sample includes around 2,000 clones, around 49% seen only once; the top ten take roughly a quarter. The input for sequencing was CD8+ T cells sorted from blood (inferred from file names), taken from a patient given nivolumab and ipilimumab in sequence. All receptors derive from a human patient with melanoma. Some clones in this sample may be carry-over from other donors' samples.

This clone was seen a few times. The CDR3 DNA is TGCGCCAGCAGCCAGCCGGGACACCCAACTAGCGGGGGGGCCTCTAATGAGCAGTTCTTC. The encoded protein is CASSQPGHPTSGGASNEQFF. The gene calls are TRBV4-1 and TRBJ2-1; 13 bases are shared with TRBD2. The CDR3 sequence is 20 residues long. Per the germline V gene, CDR1 is MGHRA and CDR2 is YSYEKL. Trimming took 3 bases from V and 7 from J; bases not matched to a gene: 18.

The rearrangement joins TRBV16 to TRBJ2-5; possible D gene TRBD2, 7 bases. The closer fit of TRBJ2-7 to the DNA end suggests the J call may be wrong. CDR3 length: 14 amino acids. Germline assignment: CDR1 KGHSY and CDR2 FQNENV. CDR3 in amino acids: CASSRGGPGYEQYF. In DNA, the CDR3 is TGTGCCAGCAGCCGGGGGGGGCCGGGGTACGAGCAGTACTTC.

This clone turned up a few times. The chain has TRBV7-9 and TRBJ2-7, with D possibly matching TRBD1 (5 bases). This CDR3 has 14 residues. Per the germline V gene, CDR1 is SEHNR and CDR2 is FQNEAQ (reference sequence). Trimming took 2 bases from V and 7 from J, leaving 15 bases between them. The DNA for the CDR3 is TGTGCCAGCAGCTTAACTCATGGACATCCGGAGCAGTACTTC. Amino acid sequence: CASSLTHGHPEQYF.

The rearrangement uses TRBV19 and TRBJ1-5; D is uncertain. The CDR3 sequence is 13 residues long. CDR1 and CDR2 (germline): LNHDA, SQIVND (reference sequence). V lost 2 bases and J lost 6, with 8 bases in between. This CDR3 reads CASSIFDSQPQHF. CDR3 sequence (DNA): TGTGCCAGTAGTATATTCGATAGTCAGCCCCAGCATTTT.

By frequency in the sample, this clone is medium-sized. This chain connects TRBV10-3 to TRBJ1-3, with D tentatively TRBD1 (6 bases). The CDR3 is made up of 14 amino acids. Germline assignment: CDR1 ENHRY and CDR2 SYGVKD. V lost 7 bases, J lost 0 bases, and 10 bases lay in between. CDR3 region: CAIMTDSSGNTIYF. The CDR3 DNA reads as TGTGCCATCATGACGGACAGCTCTGGAAACACCATATATTTT.

By sample fraction, this clone is large. The chain couples TRBV27 to TRBJ2-5, with 7 bases that match TRBD1. J lost 5 bases, V lost 0 bases, and 12 bases had no gene match. Per the germline V gene, CDR1 is MNHEY and CDR2 is SMNVEV (reference sequence). The CDR3 spans 17 residues. The CDR3 is CASSLSLPAGGRETQYF. In DNA, the CDR3 is TGTGCCAGCAGTTTATCCCTCCCGGCAGGGGGAAGGGAGACCCAGTACTTC.

This clone ranks as medium-sized. J is TRBJ1-2 and V is TRBV5-6, with 11 positions matching TRBD1. Germline V CDR1 and CDR2: SGHDT, YYEEEE. The ends lost 3 bases at V and 4 bases at J; junction bases unmatched: 5. The CDR3 is 15 residues long. The CDR3 reads CASSSRTGGSYGYTF. As DNA, the CDR3 is TGTGCCAGCAGCTCTAGGACAGGGGGCTCCTATGGCTACACCTTC. The full variable domain, its missing parts supplied by reference TRBV5-6 and TRBJ1-2, is DAGVTQSPTHLIKTRGQQVTLRCSPKSGHDTVSWYQQALGQGPQFIFQYYEEEERQRGNFPDRFSGHQFPNYSSELNVNALLLGDSALYLCASSSRTGGSYGYTFGSGTRLTVV.

On this clone: At one end the junction does not follow the germline gene, possibly because of a read error. The chain combines TRBV4-3 with TRBJ1-2; D gene unclear. The CDR3 has 13 amino acids. CDR1 LGHNA and CDR2 YSLEER come from the germline V gene. For the CDR3, the DNA is TGCGCCGGCAGAGGAGGAGGGAGGAACGGCTACACCTTC. It is translated as CAGRGGGRNGYTF.

The chain is built from TRBV5-6 and TRBJ2-1, with D unresolved. Germline assignment: CDR1 SGHDT and CDR2 YYEEEE. Trimming pared 2 bases from V and 0 bases from J, leaving 18 bases between. The CDR3 has 18 residues. This CDR3 is CASSLKGKPRSSYNEQFF. The CDR3 DNA sequence: TGTGCCAGCAGCTTAAAAGGAAAACCTCGGAGCTCCTACAATGAGCAGTTCTTC. Combining the CDR3 with reference TRBV5-6 and TRBJ2-1 gives the whole variable domain DAGVTQSPTHLIKTRGQQVTLRCSPKSGHDTVSWYQQALGQGPQFIFQYYEEEERQRGNFPDRFSGHQFPNYSSELNVNALLLGDSALYLCASSLKGKPRSSYNEQFFGPGTRLTVL.

This clone occurred a few times. J is TRBJ2-2 and V is TRBV11-2; the D gene is possibly TRBD2 (5 bases). This CDR3 comprises 15 residues. V lost 2 bases and J lost 3, with 10 bases in between. Germline V lookup: CDR1 SGHAT, CDR2 FQNNGV. Written as DNA, the CDR3 is TGTGCCAGCAGCTTACGGGAATTTGACACCGGGGAGCTGTTTTTT. Protein product: CASSLREFDTGELFF.

This clone occurred a few times. The chain links TRBV7-1 to TRBJ2-7, with a possible D match to TRBD1 (5 bases). TRBV7-1 is given ORF status, its function remaining uncertain. The length of the CDR3 is 14 residues. V gave up 5 bases and J gave up 3 bases, with 14 bases separating them. CDR3 DNA sequence: TGTGCCAGCAGCCCCCGGTCCAGGGTCTACGAGCAGTACTTC. Its protein is CASSPRSRVYEQYF.

This clone has only a few counts. The V gene is TRBV9, the J gene TRBJ2-7, with D maybe TRBD1 (6 bases). CDR3 length: 15 residues. CDR1 and CDR2 from the germline V gene are SGDLS and YYNGEE. V gave up 4 bases and J gave up 5 bases, with 19 bases separating them. In DNA form, the CDR3 reads TGTGCCAGCAGCCAAGGGTCAGGGGTCCCCAACGAGCAGTACTTC. Translation: CASSQGSGVPNEQYF. The entire variable domain, with the rest obtained from reference TRBV9 and TRBJ2-7, is as follows: DSGVTQTPKHLITATGQRVTLRCSPRSGDLSVYWYQQSLDQGLQFLIQYYNGEERAKGNILERFSAQQFPDLHSELNLSSLELGDSALYFCASSQGSGVPNEQYFGPGTRLTVT.

The chain recombines TRBV5-5 with TRBJ2-7; 10 nucleotides line up with TRBD2. Germline CDR1 SGHKS, CDR2 YYEKEE (reference sequence). The CDR3 extends over 15 amino acids. V shed 3 bases and J 2 bases; nucleotides not matched to a gene: 5. CDR3 in amino acids: CASSWASGGTYEQYF. DNA for the CDR3: TGTGCCAGCAGCTGGGCTAGCGGGGGCACCTACGAGCAGTACTTC.

V gene TRBV5-1 combines with J gene TRBJ2-5; 8 bases match TRBD1. Germline CDR1 SGHRS, CDR2 YFSETQ. The CDR3 consists of 15 residues. The J segment lost 5 bases and the V segment lost 2 bases, leaving 8 bases of the junction unmatched. The chain's CDR3 is CASSFRTGNVETQYF. Here the CDR3 DNA reads TGCGCCAGCAGCTTTAGGACAGGGAATGTGGAGACCCAGTACTTC.